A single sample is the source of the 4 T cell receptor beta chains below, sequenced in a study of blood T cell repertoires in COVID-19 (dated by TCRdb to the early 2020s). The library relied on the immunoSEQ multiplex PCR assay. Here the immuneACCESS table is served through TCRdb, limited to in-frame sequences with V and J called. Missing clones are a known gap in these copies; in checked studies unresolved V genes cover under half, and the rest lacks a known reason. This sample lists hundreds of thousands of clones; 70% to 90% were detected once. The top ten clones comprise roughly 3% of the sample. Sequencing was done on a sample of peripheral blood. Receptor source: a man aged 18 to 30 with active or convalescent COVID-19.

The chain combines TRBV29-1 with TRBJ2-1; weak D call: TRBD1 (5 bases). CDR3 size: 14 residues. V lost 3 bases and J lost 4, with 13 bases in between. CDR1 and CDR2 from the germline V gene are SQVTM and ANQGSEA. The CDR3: CSVEQHGQYNEQFF. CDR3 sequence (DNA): TGCAGCGTTGAGCAACATGGACAATACAATGAGCAGTTCTTC.

CDR3 region: CASSQSQIGNTIYF. The CDR3 DNA reads TGCGCCAGCAGCCAATCCCAAATCGGAAACACCATATATTTT. The V gene is TRBV4-3, the J gene TRBJ1-3; no firm D call. This CDR3 has 14 amino acids. Germline loops: CDR1 LGHNA, CDR2 YSLEER. V shed 2 bases and J shed 4 bases, with 9 bases lying between them.

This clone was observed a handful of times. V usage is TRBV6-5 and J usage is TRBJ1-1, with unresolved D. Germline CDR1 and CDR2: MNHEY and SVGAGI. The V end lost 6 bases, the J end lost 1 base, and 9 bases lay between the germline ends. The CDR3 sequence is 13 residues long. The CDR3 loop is CASRAKKNTEAFF. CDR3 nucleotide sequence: TGTGCCAGCAGAGCTAAGAAGAACACTGAAGCTTTCTTT.

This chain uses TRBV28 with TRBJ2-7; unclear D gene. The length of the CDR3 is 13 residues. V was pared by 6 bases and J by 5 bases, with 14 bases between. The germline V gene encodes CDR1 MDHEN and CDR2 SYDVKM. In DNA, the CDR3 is TGTGCCAGCAGACGCCCCTACCTACACGAGCAGTACTTC. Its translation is CASRRPYLHEQYF.